Listed below are T cell receptor beta chains from one sample, sequenced in a study of PD-L1 blockade in urothelial cancer. Libraries were prepared by immunoSEQ multiplex PCR; TCRdb keeps only in-frame clonotypes and omits some of them. This table has tens of thousands of clones, around 89% appearing once. The sequenced sample was PBMCs, obtained around atezolizumab (anti-PD-L1) treatment. These receptors were collected from a man aged 55 to 70 with urothelial cancer. Both conserved end residues are part of each CDR3. A D gene is named only where the DNA matches it firmly. Only part of the rows carry a size: once, few, many, or a class if the clone is expanded.

CDR3	DNA	size	D	J	V
CAWSFPLRVRVQFF	TGTGCCTGGAGTTTTCCGCTCAGGGTTCGGGTGCAGTTCTTC	-	-	TRBJ2-1	TRBV30
CASPKRGARYEQYF	TGTGCCAGCCCGAAGCGGGGGGCGCGGTACGAGCAGTACTTC	-	TRBD2	TRBJ2-7	TRBV5-8
CARSARQGETSTDTQYF	TGTGCCAGAAGCGCACGACAGGGGGAGACTAGTACAGATACGCAGTATTTT	-	TRBD1	TRBJ2-3	TRBV5-3
CASSQAPSSGRDTQYF	TGCGCCAGCAGCCAAGCTCCGAGTAGCGGGAGGGATACGCAGTATTTT	-	TRBD2	TRBJ2-3	TRBV4-3
CASKYRVAGLGRSGYTF	TGCGCCAGCAAGTACAGGGTTGCAGGGCTCGGGCGGTCCGGCTACACCTTC	-	-	TRBJ1-2	TRBV10-1
CASRLVRGRVGYTF	TGTGCCAGCAGACTAGTACGGGGGAGGGTTGGCTACACCTTC	once	-	TRBJ1-2	TRBV28
CAISGPSGSYEQYF	TGTGCCATCAGTGGGCCTAGCGGGTCCTACGAGCAGTACTTC	-	TRBD2	TRBJ2-7	TRBV10-3
CASSPGVTSVEQYF	TGTGCCAGCAGCCCGGGGGTCACATCAGTCGAGCAGTACTTC	-	-	TRBJ2-7	TRBV9
CASSGRSVEETQYF	TGTGCCAGCAGTGGCAGATCAGTCGAAGAGACCCAGTACTTC	-	-	TRBJ2-5	TRBV2
CASSLIRLAGGGNEQFF	TGTGCCAGCAGCTTGATCAGACTAGCGGGTGGAGGTAATGAGCAGTTCTTC	-	TRBD2	TRBJ2-1	TRBV7-2
CASSKHKNQPQHF	TGTGCCAGCAGCAAACACAAGAATCAGCCCCAGCATTTT	-	-	TRBJ1-5	TRBV21-1
CASGPTSGNDNEQFF	TGCGCCAGCGGCCCCACTAGCGGGAACGACAATGAGCAGTTCTTC	-	TRBD2	TRBJ2-1	TRBV5-1
CASRNEQGLGYGYTF	TGTGCCAGCAGGAACGAACAGGGGTTGGGCTATGGCTACACCTTC	-	TRBD1	TRBJ1-2	TRBV2
CASSPSRGAWNEQFF	TGTGCCAGCAGCCCCTCCAGGGGTGCGTGGAATGAGCAGTTCTTC	once	-	TRBJ2-1	TRBV9
CASSSKRTGQETQYF	TGTGCCAGCAGCTCGAAACGGACAGGCCAAGAGACCCAGTACTTC	-	TRBD1	TRBJ2-5	TRBV7-2
CASSLELAGDSYEQYF	TGTGCCAGCAGCTTAGAATTGGCGGGGGACTCCTACGAGCAGTACTTC	-	TRBD2	TRBJ2-7	TRBV7-9
CATSRVAGAATEAFF	TGTGCCACCAGCAGAGTTGCAGGGGCAGCCACTGAAGCTTTCTTT	-	-	TRBJ1-1	TRBV15
CASSQATGEGTYEQYF	TGCGCCAGCAGCCAAGCCACAGGGGAAGGGACCTACGAGCAGTACTTC	-	TRBD1	TRBJ2-7	TRBV4-3
CASTGGRQETQYF	TGCGCCAGCACGGGGGGTCGCCAAGAGACCCAGTACTTC	once	TRBD2	TRBJ2-5	TRBV5-1
CASSTRDRLGYTF	TGTGCCAGTAGTACCCGGGACAGACTGGGCTACACCTTC	once	TRBD1	TRBJ1-2	TRBV19
CASSLTWTGNYGYTF	TGTGCCAGCAGTTTAACCTGGACAGGGAACTATGGCTACACCTTC	-	TRBD1	TRBJ1-2	TRBV27
CASSSNRGETQYF	TGTGCCAGCTCAAGCAACAGGGGGGAGACCCAGTACTTC	few	TRBD1	TRBJ2-5	TRBV18
CASSLAAGGLTEQFF	TGTGCCAGCAGCTTAGCTGCGGGGGGGCTGACTGAGCAGTTCTTC	-	TRBD2	TRBJ2-1	TRBV7-2